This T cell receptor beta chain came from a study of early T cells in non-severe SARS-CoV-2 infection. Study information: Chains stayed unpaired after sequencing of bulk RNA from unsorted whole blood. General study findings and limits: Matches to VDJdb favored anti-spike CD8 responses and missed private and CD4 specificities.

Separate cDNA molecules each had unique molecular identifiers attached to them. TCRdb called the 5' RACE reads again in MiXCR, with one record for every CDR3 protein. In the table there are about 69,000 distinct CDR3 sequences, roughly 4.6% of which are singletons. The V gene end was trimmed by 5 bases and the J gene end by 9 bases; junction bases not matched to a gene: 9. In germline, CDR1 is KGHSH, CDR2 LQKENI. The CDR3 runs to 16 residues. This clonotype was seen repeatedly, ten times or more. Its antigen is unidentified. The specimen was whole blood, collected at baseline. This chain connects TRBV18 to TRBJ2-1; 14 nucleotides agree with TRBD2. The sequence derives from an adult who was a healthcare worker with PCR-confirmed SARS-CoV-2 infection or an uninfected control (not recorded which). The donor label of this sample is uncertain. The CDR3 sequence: CASSGGLAGGNLEQFF. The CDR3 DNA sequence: TGTGCCAGCTCAGGCGGACTAGCGGGGGGAAATCTTGAGCAGTTCTTC. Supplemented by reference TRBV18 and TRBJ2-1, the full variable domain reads NAGVMQNPRHLVRRRGQEARLRCSPMKGHSHVYWYRQLPEEGLKFMVYLQKENIIDESGMPKERFSAEFPKEGPSILRIQQVVRGDSAAYFCASSGGLAGGNLEQFFGPGTRLTVL.